The entry below gives a single TCR beta chain sequence along with its context. No antigen is known for it. Its ends do not fully match the called genes, so a read error is possible. The roughly 17-31 mg bulk tissue piece was not sorted before simultaneous RNA and DNA extraction. Constant-region priming of roughly 0.45 ug total RNA yielded TCR beta cDNA. Three-round nested multiplex PCR performed with slightly modified ARM-PCR produced the TCR beta libraries. The first two PCR rounds, around 11 cycles each, used TRBV1-TRBV30 forward primers and a C-beta reverse primer. TCRdb called the multiplex PCR reads again in MiXCR, with one record for every CDR3 protein. The table lists approximately 42,000 distinct CDR3 sequences, approximately 71% of them singletons. The V gene's germline CDR1 is SGHAT and CDR2 FQNNGV. The CDR3 sequence is 17 residues long. The data were taken from a study of tumor-infiltrating lymphocytes in primary liver carcinoma.

Study observations and caveats: Tumor-adjacent and tumor-blood pairs showed less overlap than tumor region pairs.

The gene calls are TRBV11-2 and TRBJ2-7; 10 bases map to TRBD1. This TCR derives from a woman aged 25 to 39 with primary liver carcinoma and hepatitis B virus infection. What was sequenced was tumor-adjacent normal liver tissue. CDR3 loop: CASSPYTGTGVSYEHHF. The CDR3 nucleotides read TGTGCCAGCAGCCCCTACACCGGGACAGGGGTCTCCTATGAGCACCACTTC.